The next 24 T cell receptor beta chains were all read from a single sample in a study of blood T cell repertoires in COVID-19. TCRdb's table, derived via immunoSEQ multiplex PCR, lists solely in-frame clones and lacks some. In the table there are approximately 390,000 clones, 90% of which are singletons. The material sequenced was peripheral blood. The receptors were sampled from a man between 18 and 35 years old with active or convalescent COVID-19.

This clone was found a few times. The gene calls are TRBV3-1 (or the pseudogene TRBV3-2) and TRBJ2-2, with TRBD2 matching 8 bases. This CDR3 is 16 amino acids long. From germline, CDR1 is LGHDT and CDR2 YNNKEL (reference sequence). Trimming took 3 bases from V and 4 from J; bases not matched to a gene: 7. The CDR3 DNA sequence: TGTGCCAGCAGCCATTGGGACGGGAGGGCCACCGGGGAGCTGTTTTTT. The encoded protein is CASSHWDGRATGELFF.

This clone came up once. A much larger clone sits a single nucleotide away, making a read error possible. CDR3 bases: TGTGCCAGCAGCTTAGGCGGGAACACTGAAGCTTTCTTT. Its protein product is CASSLGGNTEAFF. The V call is TRBV5-6, the J call TRBJ1-1, with D uncertain. Germline V CDR1 and CDR2: SGHDT, YYEEEE. The length of the CDR3 is 13 residues. With 2 bases removed from V and 1 base from J, the gap between germline ends came to 6 bases.

This clone was counted a single time. This CDR3 is CASRKPGQGAPGELFF. CDR3 bases: TGCGCCAGCAGAAAACCGGGACAGGGGGCCCCCGGGGAGCTGTTTTTT. The rearrangement uses TRBV4-1 and TRBJ2-2; 12 nucleotides match TRBD1. CDR1 MGHRA and CDR2 YSYEKL come from the germline V gene. The CDR3 spans 16 residues. V gave up 6 bases and J gave up 6 bases; unmatched junction bases: 8.

This rearrangement joins TRBV7-9 to TRBJ1-2; 8 nucleotides align to TRBD1. CDR3 length equals 17 residues. Trimming took 0 bases from V and 1 from J; bases not matched to a gene: 7. CDR1 is SEHNR and CDR2 is FQNEAQ in the germline V gene (reference sequence). The CDR3 here is CASSLADNRGFNYGYTF. The CDR3 bases are TGTGCCAGCAGCTTAGCGGATAACAGGGGGTTTAACTATGGCTACACCTTC.

The chain employs TRBV3-1 (or the pseudogene TRBV3-2) and TRBJ1-1; 8 bases map to TRBD1. Losses at the gene ends were 5 bases for V and 3 bases for J; bases not matched to a gene: 11. Germline V CDR1 and CDR2: LGHDT, YNNKEL (reference sequence). This CDR3 has 16 residues. CDR3: CASSGGQGPPHTEAFF. The CDR3 nucleotides are TGTGCCAGCAGCGGTGGACAGGGACCCCCTCACACTGAAGCTTTCTTT.

The chain links TRBV3-1 (or the pseudogene TRBV3-2) to TRBJ2-1; D is perhaps TRBD1 (6 bases). CDR1 is LGHDT, CDR2 YNNKEL, per germline (reference sequence). The length of the CDR3 is 17 residues. Trimming removed 5 bases at V and 5 bases at J, with 22 bases between. CDR3 amino acids: CASSSRGRQGTNNEQFF. As DNA, the CDR3 is TGTGCCAGCAGCTCCCGCGGGCGTCAGGGGACCAACAATGAGCAGTTCTTC.

This chain connects TRBV9 to TRBJ2-1; 9 nucleotides match TRBD2. The V gene's germline CDR1 is SGDLS and CDR2 YYNGEE. V trimming: 0 bases; J trimming: 5 bases; junction bases outside the gene matches: 6. This CDR3 region has 16 residues. CDR3 region: CASSVVGGRGDNEQFF. Here the CDR3 DNA reads TGTGCCAGCAGCGTAGTGGGCGGGAGGGGGGACAATGAGCAGTTCTTC.

The chain links TRBV5-1 to TRBJ1-4, with 9 nucleotides matching TRBD1. The CDR3 totals 16 residues. Germline CDR1 and CDR2: SGHRS and YFSETQ. The J segment lost 7 bases and the V segment lost 4 bases, leaving 11 bases of the junction unmatched. CDR3 loop: CASSPDDRGSSEKLFF. For the CDR3, the DNA is TGCGCCAGCAGCCCCGACGACAGGGGGTCGAGTGAAAAACTGTTTTTT.

This chain connects TRBV15 to TRBJ1-6, with 9 bases lining up with TRBD1. Germline-derived CDR1 and CDR2 are LNHNV and YYDKDF (reference sequence). The ends lost 0 bases at V and 11 bases at J; junction bases unmatched: 8. The CDR3 contains 16 residues. The CDR3 bases are TGTGCCACCAGCAGAGACTCGGACAGGGGAGAGGCACCCCTCCACTTT. This encodes CATSRDSDRGEAPLHF.

The chain links TRBV27 to TRBJ1-5; D is possibly TRBD1 (5 bases). Trimming cost V 1 base and J 3 bases, with 10 bases left between them. This CDR3 has 15 amino acids. CDR1 is MNHEY, CDR2 SMNVEV, per germline (reference sequence). Here the CDR3 reads CASSLLGRDNQPQHF. The CDR3 nucleotides are TGTGCCAGCAGTTTATTAGGCAGGGACAATCAGCCCCAGCATTTT.

The chain employs TRBV18 and TRBJ2-1, with D possibly being TRBD1 (5 bases). Trimming removed 4 bases at V and 4 bases at J, with 8 bases between. Germline lookup yields CDR1 KGHSH and CDR2 LQKENI. The CDR3 consists of 13 residues. CDR3 nucleotide sequence: TGTGCCAGCTCACTTCAGGGTTACAATGAGCAGTTCTTC. Its protein is CASSLQGYNEQFF.

This clone has only one observation. The chain combines TRBV4-3 with TRBJ1-3; TRBD1 matches 8 bases. With V trimmed by 4 bases and J by 0 bases, 5 bases remained unmatched. The length of the CDR3 is 16 residues. CDR1 LGHNA and CDR2 YSLEER come from the germline V gene. DNA of the CDR3: TGCGCCAGCAGCCCGACAGGGGTGAACTCTGGAAACACCATATATTTT. It encodes CASSPTGVNSGNTIYF.

This chain links TRBV24-1 with TRBJ2-3, with 12 bases lining up with TRBD2. The V gene end was trimmed by 3 bases and the J gene end by 3 bases; junction bases not matched to a gene: 3. Per germline, CDR1 KGHDR and CDR2 SFDVKD. The CDR3 has 16 residues. CDR3 nucleotide sequence: TGTGCCACCAGTGATCTAGCGGGGGGGCGTACAGATACGCAGTATTTT. This gives the protein CATSDLAGGRTDTQYF.

The rearrangement links TRBV7-8 to TRBJ2-7; D is perhaps TRBD2 (5 bases). The CDR3 length is 15 residues. The V end was cut by 3 bases, the J end by 3 bases, with 15 bases between. The V gene's germline CDR1 is SGHVS and CDR2 FQNEAQ. The CDR3 sequence is CASSFSRGWGYEQYF. Here the CDR3 DNA reads TGTGCCAGCAGCTTTTCCCGGGGATGGGGCTACGAGCAGTACTTC.

The V call is TRBV19, the J call TRBJ2-7, with D uncertain. CDR1 LNHDA and CDR2 SQIVND come from the germline V gene (reference sequence). There are 12 residues in the CDR3. Deletions cut 4 bases from V and 3 bases from J, with 7 bases between. CDR3 loop: CASSSSRYEQYF. The CDR3 bases are TGTGCCAGTAGTAGTAGTCGCTACGAGCAGTACTTC. Together with reference TRBV19 and TRBJ2-7, the CDR3 gives the full variable domain: DGGITQSPKYLFRKEGQNVTLSCEQNLNHDAMYWYRQDPGQGLRLIYYSQIVNDFQKGDIAEGYSVSREKKESFPLTVTSAQKNPTAFYLCASSSSRYEQYFGPGTRLTVT.

This chain uses TRBV27 with TRBJ2-3, with TRBD2 as a possible D gene (6 bases). Germline CDR1 MNHEY, CDR2 SMNVEV (reference sequence). CDR3 length equals 16 residues. The V and J ends lost 7 bases and 4 bases respectively, with 21 bases between them. CDR3 sequence reads: CASKWHGGTVSDTQYF. For the CDR3, the DNA is TGTGCCAGCAAATGGCACGGGGGAACCGTCTCAGATACGCAGTATTTT.

The chain employs TRBV13 and TRBJ2-7, with 8 bases matching TRBD1. V shed 3 bases and J 0 bases; nucleotides not matched to a gene: 1. Looked up from germline, CDR1 is PRHDT and CDR2 is FYEKMQ (reference sequence). This CDR3 is built from 14 residues. This chain's CDR3 is CASSLDRASYEQYF. The CDR3 bases are TGTGCCAGCAGCTTGGACAGGGCCTCCTACGAGCAGTACTTC.

The rearrangement links TRBV4-3 to TRBJ2-1; D not resolved. Germline lookup yields CDR1 LGHNA and CDR2 YSLEER. V was trimmed by 0 bases and J by 10 bases, leaving 22 bases between them. The CDR3 runs 17 residues. CDR3 coding DNA: TGCGCCAGCAGCCAAGATCCCCCCTCGTTTTCTCTAGGCGAGCAGTTCTTC. Amino acids: CASSQDPPSFSLGEQFF.

The V gene is TRBV7-6, the J gene TRBJ2-1, with 8 positions matching TRBD1. This CDR3 contains 15 residues. The germline CDR1 and CDR2 sequences are SGHVS and FNYEAQ. J gave up 6 bases and V 2 bases, and 6 bases lay outside the gene matches. The CDR3 loop reads CASSLTGQGPNEQFF. CDR3 coding DNA: TGTGCCAGCAGCTTAACAGGACAGGGTCCCAATGAGCAGTTCTTC.

This rearrangement joins TRBV30 to TRBJ1-5; TRBD1 matches at 10 bases. The V segment lost 4 bases and the J segment 3 bases; nucleotides outside the gene matches: 9. The germline V gene encodes CDR1 GTSNPN and CDR2 SVGIG (reference sequence). This CDR3 contains 16 residues. The CDR3 coding sequence is TGTGCCTGGACCGCAGCGGGACAGGGGAACAATCAGCCCCAGCATTTT. The encoded protein is CAWTAAGQGNNQPQHF.

This clone has a single count. The chain uses TRBV14 and TRBJ1-3; D unresolved. Germline lookup yields CDR1 SGHDN and CDR2 FVKESK. V lost 0 bases to trimming and J lost 0 bases, with 9 bases between them. The CDR3 extends over 16 amino acids. CDR3 in DNA: TGTGCCAGCAGCCAAGATCGTGTATCCTCTGGAAACACCATATATTTT. It translates to CASSQDRVSSGNTIYF.

V and J are TRBV19 and TRBJ2-1, with 9 positions matching TRBD2. CDR3 length: 16 amino acids. V lost 6 bases to trimming and J lost 0 bases; unmatched junction nucleotides: 6. Germline V gene data show CDR1 as LNHDA and CDR2 as SQIVND (reference sequence). In DNA form, the CDR3 reads TGTGCCAGTAGGGCTAGCGGGATGGGCTCCTACAATGAGCAGTTCTTC. This sequence encodes CASRASGMGSYNEQFF.

This clone was detected only once. The chain couples TRBV2 to TRBJ2-1; 8 bases agree with TRBD1. CDR1 and CDR2 (germline): SNHLY, FYNNEI. The J segment lost 3 bases and the V segment lost 6 bases, leaving 4 bases of the junction unmatched. The CDR3 length is 14 residues. CDR3 residues: CASSPDRVYNEQFF. The CDR3 coding sequence is TGTGCCAGCAGCCCGGACAGGGTCTACAATGAGCAGTTCTTC.

This rearrangement joins TRBV9 to TRBJ2-3; 8 nucleotides align to TRBD1. CDR1 is SGDLS and CDR2 is YYNGEE in the germline V gene. This CDR3 is built from 15 residues. Trimming took 0 bases from V and 1 from J; bases not matched to a gene: 1. CDR3 sequence: CASSVETGGTDTQYF. CDR3 sequence (DNA): TGTGCCAGCAGCGTAGAGACAGGGGGCACAGATACGCAGTATTTT.